The 20 T cell receptor beta chains reported below all come from one sample, sequenced in a study of T cell repertoires in cytomegalovirus infection. TCRdb recomputed calls from the reads with MiXCR, one row per CDR3 protein. In the table there are 150,000 to 200,000 distinct CDR3 sequences, approximately 19% of which are singletons. Specimen: PBMCs. The receptors here all came from a human donor in good health (CMV status not recorded). Some clones in this sample may be carry-over from other donors' samples.

This clonotype has more than one count but fewer than ten. This chain uses TRBV2 with TRBJ2-7, with 9 bases identical to TRBD1. V gave up 11 bases and J gave up 2 bases; unmatched junction bases: 13. The germline V gene encodes CDR1 SNHLY and CDR2 FYNNEI. This CDR3 comprises 15 residues. The CDR3 DNA sequence: TGTGCCGGTAGCATCCTCGGGACAGGGACCTACGAGCAGTACTTC. As protein: CAGSILGTGTYEQYF.

In the case of this clonotype: A much larger clone is a single base away; this may be a read error. The gene calls are TRBV7-2 and TRBJ2-6; no clear D gene. Germline V gene lookup returns CDR1 SGHTA and CDR2 FQGNSA. This CDR3 comprises 17 residues. The CDR3 DNA reads TGTGCCAGCAGCACACCGACCGCCCCCTCTGGGTCCAACGTCCTGACTTTC. It yields the protein CASSTPTAPSGSNVLTF.

This clonotype was counted at least ten times. The chain couples TRBV7-2 to TRBJ2-1, with TRBD2 matching over 12 bases. This CDR3 has 17 residues. J lost 0 bases, V lost 3 bases, and 3 bases had no gene match. Germline loops: CDR1 SGHTA, CDR2 FQGNSA. CDR3 region: CASSFETSGSSYNEQFF. The CDR3 nucleotides are TGTGCCAGCAGCTTCGAGACTAGCGGGAGCTCCTACAATGAGCAGTTCTTC.

The rearrangement links TRBV12-3 or TRBV12-4 to TRBJ1-3, with unresolved D. V shed 6 bases and J shed 0 bases, with 12 bases lying between them. The CDR3 length is 15 residues. The CDR3 bases are TGTGCCAGCAGCGACCACTTTACCTCTGGAAACACCATATATTTT. Its translation is CASSDHFTSGNTIYF.

This chain links TRBV6-6 with TRBJ1-5; D ambiguous. The CDR3 covers 13 residues. Trimming cost V 0 bases and J 9 bases, with 9 bases left between them. Germline lookup yields CDR1 MNHNY and CDR2 SVGAGI (reference sequence). The DNA of the CDR3 is TGTGCCAGCAGTTACTCGATTGTCCGGCCCCAGCATTTT. It encodes CASSYSIVRPQHF.

This clonotype has just a few counts. The V and J genes are TRBV29-1 and TRBJ2-7; D might be TRBD1 (5 bases). The CDR3 is 11 amino acids. CDR1 and CDR2 from the germline V gene are SQVTM and ANQGSEA. Trimming stripped 5 bases from V and 6 bases from J, with 11 bases between. CDR3 bases: TGCAGCGTTAAAAAGGGGCCCGAGCAGTACTTC. Protein sequence: CSVKKGPEQYF.

The J gene is TRBJ2-1, the V gene TRBV29-1; 8 positions agree with TRBD2. Germline CDR1 reads SQVTM; CDR2 reads ANQGSEA. CDR3 length: 12 amino acids. The V and J ends lost 7 bases and 6 bases, in that order; junction bases with no gene match: 5. This chain's CDR3 is CSAPGTSNEQFF. The CDR3 nucleotides read TGCAGCGCCCCCGGGACTAGCAATGAGCAGTTCTTC.

This clonotype was recorded a few times. The chain recombines TRBV7-6 with TRBJ2-2, with 8 bases that match TRBD2. The germline gives CDR1 SGHVS, CDR2 FNYEAQ. Trimming at V came to 5 bases and at J to 2 bases, leaving 10 bases not matched to a gene. The CDR3 is made up of 17 amino acids. CDR3 nucleotide sequence: TGTGCCAGCAGCCCCGACAGGACTAGCCCAAACACCGGGGAGCTGTTTTTT. Its translation is CASSPDRTSPNTGELFF.

This clonotype was seen repeatedly, ten times or more. The chain combines TRBV28 with TRBJ1-2; D might be TRBD1 (5 bases). The CDR3 covers 14 residues. The V end was cut by 3 bases, the J end by 7 bases, with 15 bases between. Germline-derived CDR1 and CDR2 are MDHEN and SYDVKM. CDR3 loop: CASSLPRARSGYTF. Written as DNA, the CDR3 is TGTGCCAGCAGTTTGCCCAGGGCAAGGAGTGGCTACACCTTC.

This sequence joins TRBV28 and TRBJ2-5, with a possible D match to TRBD1 (5 bases). Germline V gene data show CDR1 as MDHEN and CDR2 as SYDVKM. V gave up 6 bases and J gave up 1 base, with 21 bases separating them. The CDR3 is 17 residues long. The CDR3 protein is CASSPLIGADFQETQYF. CDR3 bases: TGTGCCAGCAGCCCCCTAATAGGGGCGGATTTCCAAGAGACCCAGTACTTC.

This clonotype occurred a few times. This chain joins TRBV29-1 and TRBJ2-7, with 8 bases that match TRBD2. Germline V gives CDR1 SQVTM, CDR2 ANQGSEA. The CDR3 contains 12 residues. V dropped 7 bases and J dropped 3; count of bases not matched to a gene: 5. In DNA, the CDR3 is TGCAGCGGCAGTAGCGGGAACTACGAGCAGTACTTC. Its translation: CSGSSGNYEQYF.

This chain joins TRBV12-3 or TRBV12-4 and TRBJ2-7; 9 bases agree with TRBD2. The CDR3 runs to 16 residues. Trimming took 1 base from V and 6 from J; bases not matched to a gene: 10. For the CDR3, the DNA is TGTGCCAGCAGTTTAGTCGTCGGTAGCGGGAGAGTCGAGCAGTACTTC. Protein product: CASSLVVGSGRVEQYF.

The chain employs TRBV7-4 and TRBJ1-4; 12 bases fit TRBD1. Germline V lookup: CDR1 SGHVT, CDR2 SQSDAQ. Losses at the gene ends were 3 bases for V and 7 bases for J; bases not matched to a gene: 9. The CDR3 runs 17 residues. The CDR3 region has the DNA TGTGCCAGCAGCTTGTCCCGGGACAGGGGGCAGGTTGAAAAACTGTTTTTT. Translating gives CASSLSRDRGQVEKLFF.

The rearrangement links TRBV20-1 to TRBJ2-5; no clear D gene. V was cut by 5 bases and J by 1 base, with 20 bases left in between. From germline, CDR1 is DFQATT and CDR2 SNEGSKA (reference sequence). CDR3 size: 16 residues. The CDR3: CSAGTPGPISQETQYF. The CDR3 DNA reads TGCAGTGCTGGAACTCCGGGCCCTATTTCCCAAGAGACCCAGTACTTC.

A note on this clonotype: One end of the junction fails to match germline, which may point to a read error. The gene calls are TRBV7-7 and TRBJ2-1; 10 bases fit TRBD2. Germline V gives CDR1 SSHAT, CDR2 FNYEAQ (reference sequence). The CDR3 has 13 residues. Here the CDR3 DNA reads TGTGCTAGCAGCTTAGGACTAGCGGACCCCGTTTTCTTC. Its translation is CASSLGLADPVFF.

The chain joins TRBV2 to TRBJ1-5; 9 nucleotides align to TRBD1. V was clipped by 5 bases and J by 2 bases; unmatched bases: 19. The CDR3 is 20 residues long. Germline-derived CDR1 and CDR2 are SNHLY and FYNNEI. This CDR3 reads CASSRGGPGQGRIGNQPQHF. CDR3 sequence (DNA): TGTGCCAGCAGTCGAGGGGGACCGGGACAGGGACGAATAGGCAATCAGCCCCAGCATTTT.

The rearrangement uses TRBV2 and TRBJ1-4; possibly TRBD1 for D (6 bases). CDR1 is SNHLY and CDR2 is FYNNEI in the germline V gene. This CDR3 is built from 12 residues. Trimming shortened V by 5 bases and J by 12 bases, and 13 bases separated the two germline ends. CDR3 coding DNA: TGTGCCAGCAGTCTACAGGGAGGGGAACTGTTTTTT. Encoded protein: CASSLQGGELFF.

This clonotype appeared a few times. V gene TRBV28 combines with J gene TRBJ2-1, with no clear D. The V gene's germline CDR1 is MDHEN and CDR2 SYDVKM. The CDR3 has 15 amino acids. V lost 10 bases and J 4 bases, leaving 20 bases between the germline ends. The CDR3 region is CATSPVVHQYNEQFF. DNA for the CDR3: TGTGCCACATCCCCGGTGGTCCACCAATACAATGAGCAGTTCTTC.

This clonotype has a count of ten or more. The V and J genes are TRBV7-3 and TRBJ1-1; maybe TRBD1 (6 bases). V lost 5 bases to trimming and J lost 1 base, with 11 bases between them. From germline, CDR1 is SGHTA and CDR2 FQGTGA. The CDR3 spans 14 residues. The CDR3 coding sequence is TGTGCCAGCAGCGAACAGGGTGCGAACACTGAAGCTTTCTTT. Translating gives CASSEQGANTEAFF.

This clonotype has a handful of counts. V usage is TRBV7-2 and J usage is TRBJ2-3; TRBD2 matches at 8 bases. CDR3 length: 15 amino acids. Germline V gene lookup returns CDR1 SGHTA and CDR2 FQGNSA. J gave up 2 bases and V 4 bases, and 5 bases lay outside the gene matches. The CDR3 spells CASSSKAGVTDTQYF. CDR3 sequence (DNA): TGTGCCAGCAGCTCGAAAGCGGGGGTCACAGATACGCAGTATTTT. Variable domain in full (rest from reference TRBV7-2 and TRBJ2-3): GAGVSQSPSNKVTEKGKDVELRCDPISGHTALYWYRQSLGQGLEFLIYFQGNSAPDKSGLPSDRFSAERTGGSVSTLTIQRTQQEDSAVYLCASSSKAGVTDTQYFGPGTRLTVL.